Listed below are T cell receptor beta chains from one sample, sequenced in a study of T-cell memory formation after mild COVID-19. TCRdb analysed the 5' RACE reads with MiXCR anew, one entry per CDR3 protein. Among 130,000 to 150,000 distinct CDR3 sequences listed, approximately 5.7% were seen once. Material for sequencing was PBMCs or a T cell subset sorted from them (not recorded which). The receptor source for this set is an adult woman who had mild COVID-19 (a few samples of this study predate the infection). Cell type and time point are not known. CDR3s include the opening cysteine and the closing phenylalanine or tryptophan. A D gene is named only where the DNA matches it firmly. Size tells how often a clone was seen (once, few, many) or the class of an expanded clone, and some rows leave it out.

>many|TRBV12-3/TRBV12-4|NA|TRBJ1-1
TGTGCCAGCAGTTTGTATAGTAACACTGAAGCTTTCTTT
CASSLYSNTEAFF
>few|TRBV5-1|NA|TRBJ1-6
TGCGCCAGCAGCTTGGATCCAGACTTGGGGCGTTCACCCCTCCACTTT
CASSLDPDLGRSPLHF
>NA|TRBV20-1|NA|TRBJ2-5
TGCAGTGCTGTCCGGGACGAGCTCCTGTCTACGGAGACCCAGTACTTC
CSAVRDELLSTETQYF
>NA|TRBV27|NA|TRBJ1-2
TGTGCCAGCAGTTTATACCAAACGCAGGGGATCTATGGCTACACCTTC
CASSLYQTQGIYGYTF
>few|TRBV14|NA|TRBJ2-1
TGTGCCAGCAGCCCCTTGGGTGCCTGGAATGAGCAGTTCTTC
CASSPLGAWNEQFF
>many|TRBV7-2|NA|TRBJ1-1
TGTGCCAGCAGCACGCAGGGGAGCACTGAAGCTTTCTTT
CASSTQGSTEAFF
>many|TRBV5-1|TRBD1|TRBJ2-2
TGCGCCAGCAGCTTGTGGACAGGGGTGACCGGGGAGCTGTTTTTT
CASSLWTGVTGELFF
>NA|TRBV20-1|NA|TRBJ2-5
TGCAGTGCTAGAGGTTTCAGACACGCAGAGACCCAGTACTTC
CSARGFRHAETQYF
>many|TRBV7-9|TRBD2|TRBJ2-7
TGTGCCAGCAGCTTAAGGGACTACTACGAGCAGTACTTC
CASSLRDYYEQYF
>many|TRBV20-1|NA|TRBJ1-2
TGCAGTGCTAGCAAGGGGTCGGGTGGAGGCTACACCTTC
CSASKGSGGGYTF
>few|TRBV2|TRBD1|TRBJ1-1
TGTGCCAGCAGTGGACAGGGGGGTATCACTGAAGCTTTCTTT
CASSGQGGITEAFF
>many|TRBV7-2|NA|TRBJ2-1
TGTGCCAGCAGTTCCGGCTACAATGAGCAGTTCTTC
CASSSGYNEQFF
>NA|TRBV28|TRBD1|TRBJ1-5
TGTGCCAGCAGTTTATATCGTGGCCTCCGGGACAGGGTGCAGAATCAGCCCCAGCATTTT
CASSLYRGLRDRVQNQPQHF
>many|TRBV7-9|NA|TRBJ1-1
TGTGCCAGCAGCCCCCAACCTGAAGCTTTCTTT
CASSPQPEAFF
>few|TRBV5-1|NA|TRBJ2-7
TGCGCCAGCAGCCCCTGGGACCCCACGGTCGAGCAGTACTTC
CASSPWDPTVEQYF
>many|TRBV7-8|TRBD2|TRBJ2-7
TGTGCCAGCAGCCGGGGACTAGCGGGGGGAGAAGCCTACGAGCAGTACTTC
CASSRGLAGGEAYEQYF
>few|TRBV20-1|NA|TRBJ1-2
TGCAGTGCTAGCTCCGGTGACCCAGGGGCCTATGGCTACACCTTC
CSASSGDPGAYGYTF
>many|TRBV12-3/TRBV12-4|NA|TRBJ1-5
TGTGCCAGCAGCCCGATCGGCAGGCCCAATCAGCCCCAGCATTTT
CASSPIGRPNQPQHF
>many|TRBV3-1|NA|TRBJ2-5
TGTGCCAGCAGATTGGGCGGAACGGAGACCCAGTACTTC
CASRLGGTETQYF
>few|TRBV5-1|NA|TRBJ2-7
TGCGCCAGCAGCCCTCCCCTTATGGCAGGGGCATACGAGCAGTACTTC
CASSPPLMAGAYEQYF
>few|TRBV5-4|TRBD2|TRBJ2-5
TGTGCCAGCAGCTCCGAGGGTACTAGCGGGAGGGCCGAGACCCAGTACTTC
CASSSEGTSGRAETQYF
>NA|TRBV5-1|NA|TRBJ2-2
TGCGCCAGCAGCTACGCGGTTCCGAACACCGGGGAGCTGTTTTTT
CASSYAVPNTGELFF
>many|TRBV7-9|NA|TRBJ1-2
TGTGCCAGCAGCTTAGAGGCAGGTGGATCCTATGGCTACACCTTC
CASSLEAGGSYGYTF
>few|TRBV5-4|NA|TRBJ2-1
TGTGCCAGCAGGGTTTCGGGATCCTACAATGAGCAGTTCTTC
CASRVSGSYNEQFF
>NA|TRBV4-1|NA|TRBJ1-2
TGCGCCAGCAGCCAAGCTATAGGGAACTATGGCTACACCTTC
CASSQAIGNYGYTF
>NA|TRBV6-6|TRBD1|TRBJ2-2
TGTGCCAGCAGTTACGGGTTCGGGACAGGGTCCACCGGGGAGCTGTTTTTT
CASSYGFGTGSTGELFF
>many|TRBV15|NA|TRBJ2-7
TGTGCCACCAGCAGGGACACCTACGAGCAGTACTTC
CATSRDTYEQYF
>many|TRBV5-1|TRBD1|TRBJ1-2
TGCGCCAGCAGCTGGGAACAGGGGTCCGGCTACACCTTC
CASSWEQGSGYTF
>NA|TRBV7-2|NA|TRBJ1-2
TGTGCCAGCAGCCCTGGGCCCTACTGGGGCTACACCTTC
CASSPGPYWGYTF
>NA|TRBV5-8|TRBD1|TRBJ2-3
TGTGCCAGCAACCTAGGGTTACAGGGGGGCACAGATACGCAGTATTTT
CASNLGLQGGTDTQYF
>many|TRBV12-3/TRBV12-4|NA|TRBJ2-2
TGTGCCAGCAATCTGGGGGGCGGGGAGCTGTTTTTT
CASNLGGGELFF
>many|TRBV2|TRBD2|TRBJ2-3
TGTGCCAGCAGTGGGGTTAGCGGGAGCGCAGATACGCAGTATTTT
CASSGVSGSADTQYF
>many|TRBV29-1|TRBD1|TRBJ1-2
TGCAGCGTTGGAGGGACAGGGAACTATGGCTACACCTTC
CSVGGTGNYGYTF
>many|TRBV5-1|NA|TRBJ2-6
TGCGCCAGCAGCCCGTCTACCAAGTCTGGGGCCAACGTCCTGACTTTC
CASSPSTKSGANVLTF
>NA|TRBV3-1|NA|TRBJ2-1
TGTGCCAGCAGCCAAGACCTCATGGGGGACTACAATGAGCAGTTCTTC
CASSQDLMGDYNEQFF
>many|TRBV5-1|NA|TRBJ2-5
TGCGCCAGCAGCTTGAGGACAGACCAAGAGACCCAGTACTTC
CASSLRTDQETQYF
>few|TRBV9|TRBD1|TRBJ2-1
TGTGCCAGCAGCGCGGGACAGGCCTCCTACAATGAGCAGTTCTTC
CASSAGQASYNEQFF
>few|TRBV5-6|TRBD2|TRBJ2-4
TGTGCCAGCAGCTTGTTTGGACTAGCGGGAGCGGGAAACATTCAGTACTTC
CASSLFGLAGAGNIQYF
>many|TRBV20-1|NA|TRBJ2-1
TGCAGTGTCCCAGCGTACAATGAGCAGTTCTTC
CSVPAYNEQFF
>many|TRBV4-2|TRBD2|TRBJ2-7
TGTGCCAGCAGCCAAGATTTGACTAGCGGCGTATACGAGCAGTACTTC
CASSQDLTSGVYEQYF
>many|TRBV20-1|NA|TRBJ1-1
TGCAGTGCTAGAGATCAGCCCAGCAACACTGAAGCTTTCTTT
CSARDQPSNTEAFF
>many|TRBV19|NA|TRBJ2-2
TGTGCCAGTAGACTGATTCCCGGGGAGCTGTTTTTT
CASRLIPGELFF
>NA|TRBV5-1|TRBD2|TRBJ2-7
TGCGCCAGCAGGCAACCGGGGGGGTACGACTACGAGCAGTACTTC
CASRQPGGYDYEQYF
>NA|TRBV11-3|NA|TRBJ2-1
TGTGCCAGCAGCTTAGTCGGGAGAGGTAACAATGAGCAGTTCTTC
CASSLVGRGNNEQFF
>NA|TRBV6-2/TRBV6-3|NA|TRBJ2-1
TGTGCCAGCTCGGGGTACCTAGCGTCCTACAATGAGCAGTTCTTC
CASSGYLASYNEQFF
>NA|TRBV27|NA|TRBJ2-3
TGTGCCAGCAGGTCCGGGCTTCAAACCCGCACAGATACGCAGTATTTT
CASRSGLQTRTDTQYF
>NA|TRBV30|NA|TRBJ2-7
TGTGCCTGGATTAGGGCCGGGGGGCTCACCTACGAGCAGTACTTC
CAWIRAGGLTYEQYF
>few|TRBV12-3/TRBV12-4|NA|TRBJ2-3
TGTGCCAGCAGTTTAGCGCGAACAACTCCGGGGACAGATACGCAGTATTTT
CASSLARTTPGTDTQYF
>few|TRBV4-3|NA|TRBJ1-2
TGCGCCAGCAGCCAAGAGAAACCCGTGGTCCGGTGCTACACCTTC
CASSQEKPVVRCYTF
>few|TRBV15|NA|TRBJ2-2
TGTGCCACCAGCACCCTCAGGGATCCCGGGGAGCTGTTTTTT
CATSTLRDPGELFF
>many|TRBV7-8|NA|TRBJ2-7
TGTGCCAGCAGCTTAGGTCAGGCGGACACCTACGAGCAGTACTTC
CASSLGQADTYEQYF
>many|TRBV11-2|TRBD2|TRBJ2-5
TGTGCCAGCTCCAGACTAGCGGGGGGACACGAGACCCAGTACTTC
CASSRLAGGHETQYF
>many|TRBV7-9|NA|TRBJ1-1
TGTGCCAGCAGCCTGACAGCGATGAACACTGAAGCTTTCTTT
CASSLTAMNTEAFF